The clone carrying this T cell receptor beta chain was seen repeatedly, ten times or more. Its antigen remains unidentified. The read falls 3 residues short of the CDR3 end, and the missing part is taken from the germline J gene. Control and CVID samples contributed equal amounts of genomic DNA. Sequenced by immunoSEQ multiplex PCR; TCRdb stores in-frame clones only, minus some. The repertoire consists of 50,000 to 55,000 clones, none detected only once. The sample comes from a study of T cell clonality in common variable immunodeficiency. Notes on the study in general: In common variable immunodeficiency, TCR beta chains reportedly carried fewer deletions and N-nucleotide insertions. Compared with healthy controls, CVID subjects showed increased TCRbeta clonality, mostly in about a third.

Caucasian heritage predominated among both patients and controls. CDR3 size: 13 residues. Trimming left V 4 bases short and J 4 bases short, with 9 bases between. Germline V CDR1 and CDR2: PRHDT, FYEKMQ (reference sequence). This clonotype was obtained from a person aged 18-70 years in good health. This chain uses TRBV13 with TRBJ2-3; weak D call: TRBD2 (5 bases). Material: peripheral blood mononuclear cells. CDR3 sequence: CASSSGGPDTQYF. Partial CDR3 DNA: TGTGCCAGCAGCTCAGGAGGCCCAGATACG.